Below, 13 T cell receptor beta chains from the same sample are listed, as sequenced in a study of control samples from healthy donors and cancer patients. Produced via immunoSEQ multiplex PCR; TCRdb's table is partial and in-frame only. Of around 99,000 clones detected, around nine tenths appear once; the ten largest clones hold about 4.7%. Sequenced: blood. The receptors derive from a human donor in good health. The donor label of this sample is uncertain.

DNA of the CDR3: TGTGCCAGCACTCTAGGGGGGTACTATGGCTACACCTTC. It specifies CASTLGGYYGYTF. This chain uses TRBV6-5 with TRBJ1-2; TRBD1 is a possible D gene (6 bases). This CDR3 spans 13 amino acids. Germline CDR1 and CDR2: MNHEY and SVGAGI. Trimming pared 7 bases from V and 3 bases from J, leaving 12 bases between.

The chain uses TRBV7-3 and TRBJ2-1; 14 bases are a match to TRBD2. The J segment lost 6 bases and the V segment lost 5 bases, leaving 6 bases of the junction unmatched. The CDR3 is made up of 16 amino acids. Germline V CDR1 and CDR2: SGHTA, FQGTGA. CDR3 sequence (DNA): TGTGCCAGCAGCCGACTAGCGGGGGGGCAGGGCAATGAGCAGTTCTTC. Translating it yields CASSRLAGGQGNEQFF. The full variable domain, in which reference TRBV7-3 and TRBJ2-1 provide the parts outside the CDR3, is GAGVSQTPSNKVTEKGKYVELRCDPISGHTALYWYRQSLGQGPEFLIYFQGTGAADDSGLPNDRFFAVRPEGSVSTLKIQRTERGDSAVYLCASSRLAGGQGNEQFFGPGTRLTVL.

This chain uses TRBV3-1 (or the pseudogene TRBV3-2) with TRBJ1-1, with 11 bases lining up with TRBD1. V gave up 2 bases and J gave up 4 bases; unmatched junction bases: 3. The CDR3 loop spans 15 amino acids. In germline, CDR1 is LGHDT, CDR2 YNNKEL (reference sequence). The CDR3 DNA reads TGTGCCAGCAGCCAATGGACAGGGGGCATCACTGAAGCTTTCTTT. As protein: CASSQWTGGITEAFF.

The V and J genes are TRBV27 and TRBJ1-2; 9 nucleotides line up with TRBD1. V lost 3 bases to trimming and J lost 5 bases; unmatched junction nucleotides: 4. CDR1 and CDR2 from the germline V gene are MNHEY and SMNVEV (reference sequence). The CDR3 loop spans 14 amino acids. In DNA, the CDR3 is TGTGCCAGCAGTTTCATAGGGACAGGGTATGGCTACACCTTC. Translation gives CASSFIGTGYGYTF.

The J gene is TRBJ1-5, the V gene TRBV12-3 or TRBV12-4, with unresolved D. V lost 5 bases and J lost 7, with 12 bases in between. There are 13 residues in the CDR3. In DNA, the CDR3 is TGTGCCAGCAGTAATACAGTGGGGCAGCCCCAGCATTTT. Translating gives CASSNTVGQPQHF.

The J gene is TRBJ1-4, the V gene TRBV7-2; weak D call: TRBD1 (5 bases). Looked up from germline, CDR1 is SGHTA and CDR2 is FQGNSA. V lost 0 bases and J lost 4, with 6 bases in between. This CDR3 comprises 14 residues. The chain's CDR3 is CASSLAGVNEKLFF. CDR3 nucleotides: TGTGCCAGCAGCTTAGCAGGGGTTAATGAAAAACTGTTTTTT.

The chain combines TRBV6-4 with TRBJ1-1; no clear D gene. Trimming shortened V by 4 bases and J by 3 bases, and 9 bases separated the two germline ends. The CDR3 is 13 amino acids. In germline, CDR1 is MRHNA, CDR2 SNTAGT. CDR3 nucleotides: TGTGCCAGCAGTGTCGAGGTGGACACTGAAGCTTTCTTT. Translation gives CASSVEVDTEAFF.

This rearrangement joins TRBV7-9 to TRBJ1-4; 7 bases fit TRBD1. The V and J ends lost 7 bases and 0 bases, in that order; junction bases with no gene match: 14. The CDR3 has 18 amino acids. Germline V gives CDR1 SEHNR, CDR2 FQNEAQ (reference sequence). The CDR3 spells CASNRLTGEKATNEKLFF. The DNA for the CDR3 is TGTGCCAGCAATAGACTAACAGGGGAGAAGGCAACTAATGAAAAACTGTTTTTT.

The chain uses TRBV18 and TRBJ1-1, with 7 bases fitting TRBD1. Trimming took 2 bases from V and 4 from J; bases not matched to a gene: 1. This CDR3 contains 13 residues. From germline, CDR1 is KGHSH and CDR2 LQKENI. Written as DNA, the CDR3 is TGTGCCAGCTCACCAGCAGGGGGCACTGAAGCTTTCTTT. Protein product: CASSPAGGTEAFF.

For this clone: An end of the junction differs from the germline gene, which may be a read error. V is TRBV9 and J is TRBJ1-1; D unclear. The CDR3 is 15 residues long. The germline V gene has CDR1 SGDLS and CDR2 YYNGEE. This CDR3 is CASSVAGSRNPEAFF. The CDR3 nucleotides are TGTGCCAGCAGCGTAGCGGGCAGCCGGAACCCTGAAGCTTTCTTT. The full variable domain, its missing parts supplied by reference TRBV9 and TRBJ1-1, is DSGVTQTPKHLITATGQRVTLRCSPRSGDLSVYWYQQSLDQGLQFLIQYYNGEERAKGNILERFSAQQFPDLHSELNLSSLELGDSALYFCASSVAGSRNPEAFFGQGTRLTVV.

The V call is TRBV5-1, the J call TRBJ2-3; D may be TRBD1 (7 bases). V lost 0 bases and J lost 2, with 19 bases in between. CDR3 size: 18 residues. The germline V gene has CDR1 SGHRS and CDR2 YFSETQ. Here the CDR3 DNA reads TGCGCCAGCAGCTTGGCATTTAGCAGGGGGGAAAACACAGATACGCAGTATTTT. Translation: CASSLAFSRGENTDTQYF.

In DNA form, the CDR3 reads TGTGCTAGTGCCGTCAGGTCTACAGGCTCTGGGGCCAACGTCCTGACTTTC. Protein: CASAVRSTGSGANVLTF. The V and J genes are TRBV12-5 and TRBJ2-6; D possibly corresponds to TRBD1 (5 bases). Trimming removed 7 bases at V and 0 bases at J, with 16 bases between. Germline CDR1 reads LGHNT; CDR2 reads FRNRAP. The CDR3 has 17 residues.

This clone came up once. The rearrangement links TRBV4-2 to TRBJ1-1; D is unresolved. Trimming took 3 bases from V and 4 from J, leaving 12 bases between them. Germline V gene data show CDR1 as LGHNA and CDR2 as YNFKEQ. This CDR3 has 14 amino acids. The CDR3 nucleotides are TGTGCCAGCAGCCAGCAACAGAGCGGCACTGAAGCTTTCTTT. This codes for CASSQQQSGTEAFF.